The 4 T cell receptor beta chains given below trace back to one sample, sequenced in a study of regulatory T cells in long-lasting Graves disease. Sample time point: newly diagnosed GD, antithyroid drugs for less than 3 months. PBMC RNA was the source of the TCR library. Through Arm-PCR of CDR3 regions and iRepertoire HTBI primers, TCR beta libraries were built. TCRdb re-called the multiplex PCR reads through MiXCR, storing one row per CDR3 protein. The table shows roughly 440,000 distinct CDR3 sequences, with over 15% occurring only once. The same data also went into a second study, on T cells in Graves' hyperthyroidism and ophthalmopathy.

The material sequenced was peripheral blood mononuclear cells (PBMCs), taken at new diagnosis, from a patient treated with antithyroid drugs. The receptor source for this set is a young woman with Graves disease.

This clonotype was recorded at least ten times. V and J are TRBV19 and TRBJ2-7; D is possibly TRBD1 (6 bases). Germline V gives CDR1 LNHDA, CDR2 SQIVND (reference sequence). V was pared by 5 bases and J by 5 bases, with 19 bases between. The CDR3 contains 15 residues. For the CDR3, the DNA is TGTGCCAGTAGTCGGACACCTTTGGGACACAACGAGCAGTACTTC. Translated, it gives CASSRTPLGHNEQYF.

The CDR3 sequence is CASSYYRLAGWDTQYF. CDR3 nucleotide sequence: TGTGCCAGCAGTTACTACCGACTAGCGGGATGGGATACGCAGTATTTT. The chain employs TRBV6-5 and TRBJ2-3; 11 bases fit TRBD2. This CDR3 is 16 amino acids long. V dropped 1 base and J dropped 6; count of bases not matched to a gene: 6. Germline loops: CDR1 MNHEY, CDR2 SVGAGI.

A few counts support this clonotype. The chain employs TRBV24-1 and TRBJ1-4; TRBD1 aligns across 7 bases. CDR1 is KGHDR, CDR2 SFDVKD, per germline. The CDR3 loop spans 17 amino acids. Trimming cost V 2 bases and J 5 bases; bases outside gene matches: 10. The CDR3 loop reads CATSDSPRQGSNEKLFF. Here the CDR3 DNA reads TGTGCCACCAGTGATTCTCCTAGACAGGGCAGCAATGAAAAACTGTTTTTT.

A few counts support this clonotype. The genes are TRBV5-1 and TRBJ2-7; 8 positions match TRBD2. The V gene's germline CDR1 is SGHRS and CDR2 YFSETQ. After removal of 4 bases from V and 3 bases from J, the junction contained 15 bases not matched to a gene. The CDR3 is made up of 17 amino acids. The CDR3 DNA is TGCGCCAGCAGCCGTCGGGAGGGCAGGGAAAACTTCTACGAGCAGTACTTC. It is translated as CASSRREGRENFYEQYF.